What follows are 14 T cell receptor beta chains derived from one specimen sequenced in a study of cytomegalovirus exposure and HLA in healthy donors. Both 60 Vbeta primers and 13 Jbeta primers went into the PCR. Assay used: immunoSEQ multiplex PCR; TCRdb lists only in-frame clones, some missing. The repertoire holds 150,000 to 200,000 clones, 70% to 80% seen once, with about 2% in the top ten. Input material: PBMCs. Receptors were obtained from a woman aged 45-60 years in good health and CMV-seronegative.

The V and J genes are TRBV28 and TRBJ2-6; D unresolved. Trimming removed 0 bases at V and 0 bases at J, with 6 bases between. The CDR3 extends over 16 amino acids. Per germline, CDR1 MDHEN and CDR2 SYDVKM. The CDR3 DNA reads TGTGCCAGCAGTTTATGGTCCAGCTCTGGGGCCAACGTCCTGACTTTC. Encoded protein: CASSLWSSSGANVLTF.

About this clone itself: One end of the junction is discordant with germline, which a read error may explain. The rearrangement uses TRBV13 and TRBJ2-7; 10 bases are shared with TRBD2. This CDR3 contains 15 residues. The germline V gene has CDR1 PRHDT and CDR2 FYEKMQ (reference sequence). CDR3 region: CTSSSTTSGFRREYF. CDR3 nucleotide sequence: TGTACCAGCAGCTCCACGACTAGCGGGTTTCGACGAGAGTACTTC.

The chain combines TRBV28 with TRBJ1-1, with D hard to call. V shed 6 bases and J shed 0 bases, with 17 bases lying between them. Germline values: CDR1 MDHEN, CDR2 SYDVKM. The CDR3 extends over 16 amino acids. The CDR3 loop is CASSSPPGGMNTEAFF. In DNA form, the CDR3 reads TGTGCCAGCAGCTCCCCCCCCGGAGGTATGAACACTGAAGCTTTCTTT. The full variable domain, with the rest looked up from reference TRBV28 and TRBJ1-1, is DVKVTQSSRYLVKRTGEKVFLECVQDMDHENMFWYRQDPGLGLRLIYFSYDVKMKEKGDIPEGYSVSREKKERFSLILESASTNQTSMYLCASSSPPGGMNTEAFFGQGTRLTVV.

The chain uses TRBV9 and TRBJ1-6; D is undetermined. CDR1 is SGDLS and CDR2 is YYNGEE in the germline V gene. CDR3 length: 14 amino acids. The ends were cut back, 0 bases at V and 7 bases at J, with 8 bases in the middle. The CDR3 sequence is CASSVVPENSPLHF. DNA of the CDR3: TGTGCCAGCAGCGTAGTACCAGAAAATTCACCCCTCCACTTT.

This rearrangement joins TRBV28 to TRBJ1-5, with 10 positions matching TRBD1. This CDR3 region has 15 residues. The germline CDR1 and CDR2 sequences are MDHEN and SYDVKM. After removal of 6 bases from V and 4 bases from J, the junction contained 6 bases not matched to a gene. CDR3 sequence: CASSAGQGENQPQHF. The CDR3 nucleotides are TGTGCCAGCAGCGCCGGACAGGGGGAAAATCAGCCCCAGCATTTT. Together with reference TRBV28 and TRBJ1-5, the CDR3 gives the full variable domain: DVKVTQSSRYLVKRTGEKVFLECVQDMDHENMFWYRQDPGLGLRLIYFSYDVKMKEKGDIPEGYSVSREKKERFSLILESASTNQTSMYLCASSAGQGENQPQHFGDGTRLSIL.

V and J are TRBV6-5 and TRBJ2-4, with D tentatively TRBD2 (6 bases). The CDR3 is 15 residues long. Trimming left V 10 bases short and J 1 base short, with 17 bases between. In germline, CDR1 is MNHEY, CDR2 SVGAGI. CDR3 nucleotides: TGTGCCACTAAGGGCGCGCGGGACGCCAAAAACATTCAGTACTTC. It is translated as CATKGARDAKNIQYF.

The chain is built from TRBV29-1 and TRBJ2-3; 10 bases are a match to TRBD1. The CDR3 extends over 14 amino acids. Losses at the gene ends were 7 bases for V and 8 bases for J; bases not matched to a gene: 12. Germline CDR1 is SQVTM and CDR2 is ANQGSEA. The CDR3: CSAGTGAVESTQYF. The CDR3 DNA reads TGCAGCGCCGGGACAGGGGCTGTTGAGTCTACGCAGTATTTT.

The CDR3 spells CASSLDRVVAFF. In nucleotides, the CDR3 is TGTGCCAGCAGCTTAGACAGGGTGGTAGCTTTCTTT. The chain couples TRBV7-2 to TRBJ1-1; weak D call: TRBD1 (6 bases). The CDR3 consists of 12 residues. Trimming took 1 base from V and 10 from J, leaving 10 bases between them. CDR1 and CDR2 (germline): SGHTA, FQGNSA.

The J gene is TRBJ2-5, the V gene TRBV27; 14 positions match TRBD2. Germline values: CDR1 MNHEY, CDR2 SMNVEV (reference sequence). The CDR3 totals 15 residues. V dropped 6 bases and J dropped 6; count of bases not matched to a gene: 6. The CDR3 nucleotides read TGTGCCAGCAGCCAGACTAGCGGGGGGGCAAAGACCCAGTACTTC. Translating gives CASSQTSGGAKTQYF.

This chain connects TRBV18 to TRBJ2-7; D might be TRBD1 (6 bases). V was pared by 3 bases and J by 2 bases, with 26 bases between. CDR1 is KGHSH, CDR2 LQKENI, per germline. This CDR3 has 19 residues. CDR3 loop: CASSPKSGAGAPYPYEQYF. The CDR3 region has the DNA TGTGCCAGCTCACCGAAGTCAGGGGCTGGAGCGCCCTATCCCTACGAGCAGTACTTC.

Concerning this clone: The same CDR3 is also encoded by other DNA sequences in this sample. This rearrangement joins TRBV18 to TRBJ2-5, with unresolved D. The ends were cut back, 4 bases at V and 2 bases at J, with 11 bases in the middle. CDR1 and CDR2 from the germline V gene are KGHSH and LQKENI. This CDR3 comprises 14 residues. The DNA for the CDR3 is TGTGCCAGCTCACTAACCTCCGGTCAAGAGACCCAGTACTTC. It encodes CASSLTSGQETQYF.

This clone was picked up a small number of times. The chain combines TRBV7-2 with TRBJ1-5, with TRBD1 identical over 9 bases. Germline CDR1 SGHTA, CDR2 FQGNSA. Losses at the gene ends were 4 bases for V and 2 bases for J; bases not matched to a gene: 6. The CDR3 has 16 amino acids. In DNA, the CDR3 is TGTGCCAGCAGCTCCCAGACAGGGGGTGGCAATCAGCCCCAGCATTTT. It is translated as CASSSQTGGGNQPQHF.

The J gene is TRBJ1-1, the V gene TRBV18, with D maybe TRBD1 (5 bases). Germline V lookup: CDR1 KGHSH, CDR2 LQKENI. This CDR3 contains 15 residues. Trimming took 1 base from V and 6 from J, leaving 15 bases between them. This CDR3 reads CASSPRIGGEAEAFF. CDR3 sequence (DNA): TGTGCCAGCTCACCACGGATCGGGGGGGAAGCTGAAGCTTTCTTT.

The chain combines TRBV19 with TRBJ2-3; D is possibly TRBD1 (5 bases). Germline V gene sequence: CDR1 LNHDA, CDR2 SQIVND (reference sequence). CDR3 length: 15 amino acids. Trimming pared 3 bases from V and 1 base from J, leaving 11 bases between. CDR3 region: CASSILGAGTDTQYF. The CDR3 DNA follows: TGTGCCAGTAGTATCCTAGGGGCTGGCACAGATACGCAGTATTTT.